This T cell receptor (beta chain) was found in a study of blood T cell repertoires in COVID-19. The assay was immunoSEQ multiplex PCR, and TCRdb's table has in-frame clones only and misses some. The data hold 35,000 to 45,000 clones, with about three quarters observed a single time. Trimming shortened V by 0 bases and J by 5 bases, and 3 bases separated the two germline ends. This CDR3 has 12 amino acids. Germline CDR1 reads LGHDT; CDR2 reads YNNKEL (reference sequence). The rearrangement links TRBV3-1 (or the pseudogene TRBV3-2) to TRBJ2-3; D uncertain. The sequenced sample consisted of peripheral blood. The clonotype comes from a man in his sixties or seventies with active or convalescent COVID-19. The CDR3 DNA is TGTGCCAGCAGCCAAGATCTAGATACGCAGTATTTT. Translation: CASSQDLDTQYF.